The next 20 T cell receptor beta chains were all read from a single sample in a study of long-term antiretroviral therapy in people with HIV. The libraries were made with immunoSEQ v3.0 at survey level. Using immunoSEQ multiplex PCR, the repertoire was profiled, and TCRdb retains in-frame clones only, with some absent. The sample lists fewer than 10,000 clones, 84% occurring once. Sequencing used unsorted PBMCs, obtained 0.3 years before starting antiretroviral therapy. These receptor sequences come from a man between 25 and 39 years old with HIV.

The rearrangement joins TRBV5-6 to TRBJ2-3; 8 nucleotides match TRBD2. This CDR3 comprises 18 residues. The V gene end was trimmed by 4 bases and the J gene end by 3 bases; junction bases not matched to a gene: 16. Germline lookup yields CDR1 SGHDT and CDR2 YYEEEE. The CDR3 reads CASSIGPRLAGATDTQYF. The CDR3 DNA reads TGTGCCAGCAGCATCGGTCCCCGGCTAGCGGGTGCGACAGATACGCAGTATTTT.

This chain links TRBV15 with TRBJ1-5; possible D gene TRBD1, 5 bases. Per germline, CDR1 LNHNV and CDR2 YYDKDF (reference sequence). V shed 0 bases and J shed 3 bases, with 9 bases lying between them. The CDR3 loop spans 15 amino acids. CDR3 bases: TGTGCCACCAGCAGAGAAGACAGATACAATCAGCCCCAGCATTTT. Its protein product is CATSREDRYNQPQHF. The full variable domain, its missing parts supplied by reference TRBV15 and TRBJ1-5, is DAMVIQNPRYQVTQFGKPVTLSCSQTLNHNVMYWYQQKSSQAPKLLFHYYDKDFNNEADTPDNFQSRRPNTSFCFLDIRSPGLGDTAMYLCATSREDRYNQPQHFGDGTRLSIL.

The chain links TRBV6-1 to TRBJ2-7; D is perhaps TRBD1 (6 bases). Germline-derived CDR1 and CDR2 are MNHNS and SASEGT. The V end lost 2 bases, the J end lost 3 bases, and 14 bases lay between the germline ends. This CDR3 spans 15 amino acids. The CDR3 region is CASSELQGRGYEQYF. As DNA, the CDR3 is TGTGCCAGCAGTGAATTACAGGGAAGGGGCTACGAGCAGTACTTC.

The genes are TRBV7-8 and TRBJ1-5, with 10 bases lining up with TRBD1. The V gene end was trimmed by 1 base and the J gene end by 8 bases; junction bases not matched to a gene: 5. The germline CDR1 and CDR2 sequences are SGHVS and FQNEAQ. CDR3 length: 15 residues. CDR3 DNA: TGTGCCAGCAGCTTAGGGGTGACAGGGGGCAAGCCCCAGCATTTT. This translates into CASSLGVTGGKPQHF.

The chain recombines TRBV18 with TRBJ2-5; D is uncertain. The CDR3 runs 11 residues. The V and J ends lost 2 bases and 5 bases respectively, with 3 bases between them. In germline, CDR1 is KGHSH, CDR2 LQKENI. The CDR3 DNA reads as TGTGCCAGCTCACCAGCGGAGACCCAGTACTTC. This translates into CASSPAETQYF.

The V gene is TRBV11-1, the J gene TRBJ2-5, with a tentative D call TRBD2 (5 bases). This CDR3 has 12 amino acids. The germline V and J ends were trimmed by 8 bases and 5 bases, with 12 bases remaining between them. Germline values: CDR1 SGHAT, CDR2 FQDESV (reference sequence). DNA of the CDR3: TGTGCCAGCCGCCTAGCTGATGAGACCCAGTACTTC. It translates to CASRLADETQYF.

The chain is built from TRBV11-2 and TRBJ2-2, with D possibly being TRBD1 (6 bases). In germline, CDR1 is SGHAT, CDR2 FQNNGV. Trimming shortened V by 3 bases and J by 3 bases, and 14 bases separated the two germline ends. The CDR3 spans 16 residues. The CDR3 region has the DNA TGTGCCAGCAGCTTGCGACAGGTGGTCGACACCGGGGAGCTGTTTTTT. Translation: CASSLRQVVDTGELFF. The full variable domain, with the rest looked up from reference TRBV11-2 and TRBJ2-2, is EAGVAQSPRYKIIEKRQSVAFWCNPISGHATLYWYQQILGQGPKLLIQFQNNGVVDDSQLPKDRFSAERLKGVDSTLKIQPAKLEDSAVYLCASSLRQVVDTGELFFGEGSRLTVL.

V usage is TRBV7-3 and J usage is TRBJ2-5, with 13 bases that match TRBD2. CDR1 is SGHTA, CDR2 FQGTGA, per germline. Trimming cost V 5 bases and J 3 bases; bases outside gene matches: 3. The CDR3 length is 15 residues. This CDR3 reads CASSDGLAGEETQYF. CDR3 in DNA: TGTGCCAGCAGCGATGGACTAGCGGGGGAAGAGACCCAGTACTTC.

The table lists this clone with a count of one. The CDR3 sequence: CASSLGEGYGETQYF. The DNA of the CDR3 is TGTGCCAGCTCTCTTGGGGAGGGGTATGGAGAGACCCAGTACTTC. This chain uses TRBV7-2 with TRBJ2-5; 7 nucleotides line up with TRBD2. Germline CDR1 is SGHTA and CDR2 is FQGNSA. This CDR3 has 15 residues. V gave up 8 bases and J gave up 4 bases; unmatched junction bases: 13.

V is TRBV7-9 and J is TRBJ2-1; weak D call: TRBD1 (6 bases). The CDR3 consists of 15 residues. Trimming removed 5 bases at V and 3 bases at J, with 14 bases between. CDR1 SEHNR and CDR2 FQNEAQ come from the germline V gene (reference sequence). CDR3 in amino acids: CASSPSQGYYNEQFF. Written as DNA, the CDR3 is TGTGCCAGCAGCCCCTCCCAGGGGTACTACAATGAGCAGTTCTTC.

The chain is built from TRBV10-3 and TRBJ1-1; TRBD1 matches 7 bases. J was trimmed by 1 base and V by 4 bases; bases with no gene match: 6. Germline V gene data show CDR1 as ENHRY and CDR2 as SYGVKD. This CDR3 spans 15 amino acids. The CDR3 here is CAISGAGGRNTEAFF. The CDR3, as DNA: TGTGCCATCAGTGGGGCAGGGGGGCGGAACACTGAAGCTTTCTTT.

This chain links TRBV7-3 with TRBJ2-1, with 10 bases identical to TRBD2. With V trimmed by 3 bases and J by 5 bases, 4 bases remained unmatched. The CDR3 extends over 15 amino acids. The V gene's germline CDR1 is SGHTA and CDR2 FQGTGA. The CDR3 DNA follows: TGTGCCAGCAGCTTCAGCGGGGGGGGCCACAATGAGCAGTTCTTC. This codes for CASSFSGGGHNEQFF.

In its sample, this clone was seen a few times. J is TRBJ1-6 and V is TRBV28; tentative D call: TRBD1 (5 bases). Between the trimmed V and J ends, which lost 8 bases and 9 bases, there was a span of 11 bases. The CDR3 covers 12 residues. Looked up from germline, CDR1 is MDHEN and CDR2 is SYDVKM. The CDR3 nucleotides are TGTGCCAGCCACGCCGGGACTTCACCCCTCCACTTT. It encodes CASHAGTSPLHF.

The chain links TRBV27 to TRBJ2-3; weak D call: TRBD2 (5 bases). The CDR3 totals 14 residues. V was shortened by 8 bases and J by 1 base, with 13 bases between the two germline ends. The germline gives CDR1 MNHEY, CDR2 SMNVEV (reference sequence). The CDR3, as DNA: TGTGCCAGCCTCCGGGCCGGGGGCACAGATACGCAGTATTTT. Translating it yields CASLRAGGTDTQYF.

This rearrangement joins TRBV5-8 to TRBJ2-3; 13 bases align to TRBD2. CDR3 length equals 16 residues. The ends lost 4 bases at V and 1 base at J; junction bases unmatched: 3. Looked up from germline, CDR1 is SGHTS and CDR2 is YDEGEE. CDR3 DNA: TGTGCCAGCAGCACAGGGACTAGCGGGGGCACAGATACGCAGTATTTT. As protein: CASSTGTSGGTDTQYF.

The rearrangement joins TRBV25-1 to TRBJ2-4; D might be TRBD2 (5 bases). Germline V gene sequence: CDR1 MGHDK, CDR2 SYGVNS. V gave up 8 bases and J gave up 3 bases, with 11 bases separating them. The CDR3 loop spans 13 amino acids. The CDR3 here is CASARRIKNIQYF. The CDR3 bases are TGTGCCAGCGCCCGGAGGATCAAAAACATTCAGTACTTC.

As regards this clone: The junction departs from the called germline gene at one end, perhaps through a read error. The rearrangement uses TRBV11-2 and TRBJ1-3; no firm D call. This CDR3 contains 11 residues. Germline V gives CDR1 SGHAT, CDR2 FQNNGV. The CDR3 region has the DNA TGTGCCAGCAGCGAGGGAACCACCATATATTTT. It codes for CASSEGTTIYF.

The chain is built from TRBV4-3 and TRBJ2-7; D is unclear. CDR3 length: 15 residues. Germline V lookup: CDR1 LGHNA, CDR2 YSLEER. Trimming shortened V by 0 bases and J by 4 bases, and 13 bases separated the two germline ends. The CDR3 region is CASSQDSRQGYEQYF. The CDR3 DNA reads as TGCGCCAGCAGCCAAGATTCTCGGCAAGGGTACGAGCAGTACTTC.

V and J are TRBV5-1 and TRBJ2-1; 9 bases agree with TRBD2. With V trimmed by 0 bases and J by 5 bases, 6 bases remained unmatched. Germline V CDR1 and CDR2: SGHRS, YFSETQ. The CDR3 consists of 16 residues. The CDR3, as DNA: TGCGCCAGCAGCTTGGCGGCGGGAGGGCCCCACAATGAGCAGTTCTTC. Translation: CASSLAAGGPHNEQFF.

This chain uses TRBV5-5 with TRBJ2-7, with D possibly matching TRBD1 (5 bases). CDR1 is SGHKS, CDR2 YYEKEE, per germline (reference sequence). This CDR3 comprises 14 residues. V was pared by 5 bases and J by 1 base, with 13 bases between. Here the CDR3 reads CASSTQESSYEQYF. The CDR3 nucleotides read TGTGCCAGCAGTACACAGGAGTCATCCTACGAGCAGTACTTC.